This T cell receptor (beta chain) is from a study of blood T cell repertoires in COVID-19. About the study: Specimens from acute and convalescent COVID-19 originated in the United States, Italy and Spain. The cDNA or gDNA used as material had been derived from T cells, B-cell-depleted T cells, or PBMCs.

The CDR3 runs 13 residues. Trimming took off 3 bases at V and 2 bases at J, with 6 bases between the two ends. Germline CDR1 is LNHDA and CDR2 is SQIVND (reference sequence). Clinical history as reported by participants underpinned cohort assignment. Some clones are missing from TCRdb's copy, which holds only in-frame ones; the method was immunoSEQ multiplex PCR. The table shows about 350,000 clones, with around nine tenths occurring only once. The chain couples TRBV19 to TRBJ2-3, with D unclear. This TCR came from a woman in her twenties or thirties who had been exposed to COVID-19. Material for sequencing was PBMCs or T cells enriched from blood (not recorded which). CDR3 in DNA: TGTGCCAGTAGTATGTCACACACAGATACGCAGTATTTT. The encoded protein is CASSMSHTDTQYF.